This TCR beta chain was recorded in a study of breast tumors, draining lymph nodes, adjacent tissues. The study's findings and limits: The data were judged consistent with most tumor T cells coming from lymph node and expanding in tumor.

About this clonotype itself: Its specificity is unknown.

Axillary draining lymph nodes of breast cancer patients supplied the node samples. TCRdb reprocessed the multiplex PCR reads with MiXCR, giving one entry per CDR3 protein. The data contain around 170,000 distinct CDR3 sequences, 25% to 40% of them singletons. The CDR3 totals 14 residues. Trimming removed 1 base at V and 8 bases at J, with 11 bases between. The germline gives CDR1 LGHNT, CDR2 FRNRAP. The chain links TRBV12-5 to TRBJ1-4; D unclear. The sample was axillary lymph node tissue. This TCR derives from a female donor with breast cancer. Some clones in this sample may be carry-over from other donors' samples. This chain's CDR3 is CASGLDVGPEKLFF. In nucleotides, the CDR3 is TGTGCTAGTGGTTTGGATGTAGGACCAGAAAAACTGTTTTTT.